Presented here are 23 T cell receptor beta chains from one specimen sequenced in a study of OX40 agonist ivuxolimab in advanced cancers. Libraries were prepared by immunoSEQ multiplex PCR; TCRdb keeps only in-frame clonotypes and omits some of them. The sample shows 100,000 to 110,000 clones, approximately 91% of them seen only once. The source material was CD4+ or CD8+ T cells sorted from blood, sampled in a trial of the OX40 agonist ivuxolimab. These receptors came from an adult with an advanced solid tumor such as melanoma, head and neck, liver or kidney cancer.

This sequence joins TRBV6-1 and TRBJ2-7; 7 positions match TRBD1. V lost 6 bases to trimming and J lost 1 base; unmatched junction nucleotides: 9. The CDR3 spans 15 residues. The germline gives CDR1 MNHNS, CDR2 SASEGT. DNA for the CDR3: TGTGCCAGCAGGCGGGCAGGGGGTGGATCCTACGAGCAGTACTTC. The encoded protein is CASRRAGGGSYEQYF.

The chain combines TRBV7-6 with TRBJ2-3; D may correspond to TRBD1 or TRBD2 (5 bases each). The V gene's germline CDR1 is SGHVS and CDR2 FNYEAQ. V lost 7 bases, J lost 2 bases, and 22 bases lay in between. This CDR3 region has 17 residues. CDR3 residues: CASTVGVPGISTDTQYF. As DNA, the CDR3 is TGTGCCAGCACCGTCGGGGTGCCAGGGATCTCCACAGATACGCAGTATTTT.

This chain joins TRBV5-1 and TRBJ1-6; a weak D match, TRBD1 (5 bases). The CDR3 runs 13 residues. Germline V gene data show CDR1 as SGHRS and CDR2 as YFSETQ. Trimming left V 0 bases short and J 10 bases short, with 8 bases between. CDR3 protein: CASSLGQPSPLHF. The CDR3, as DNA: TGCGCCAGCAGCTTGGGACAGCCATCACCCCTCCACTTT.

This rearrangement joins TRBV2 to TRBJ2-2, with D unclear. The V gene lost 5 bases and the J gene lost 6 bases, with 7 bases spanning the gap. CDR3 size: 12 residues. In germline, CDR1 is SNHLY, CDR2 FYNNEI. CDR3 region: CASSRVSGELFF. The DNA for the CDR3 is TGTGCCAGCAGTCGGGTCTCCGGGGAGCTGTTTTTT.

The chain joins TRBV5-1 to TRBJ1-2, with 9 bases lining up with TRBD1. Unmatched junction bases numbered 18, after V lost 6 bases and J lost 6 bases. The CDR3 length is 17 residues. Per the germline V gene, CDR1 is SGHRS and CDR2 is YFSETQ. CDR3 protein: CASKLGTGYRDYNGYTF. As DNA, the CDR3 is TGCGCCAGCAAGCTCGGGACAGGGTATAGGGACTATAATGGCTACACCTTC.

This sequence joins TRBV2 and TRBJ1-5, with D maybe TRBD1 (6 bases). The germline V and J ends were trimmed by 7 bases and 4 bases, with 11 bases remaining between them. Germline V gene data show CDR1 as SNHLY and CDR2 as FYNNEI. CDR3 length: 13 amino acids. The CDR3 sequence: CASKGGGNQPQHF. CDR3 nucleotide sequence: TGTGCCAGCAAGGGGGGCGGGAATCAGCCCCAGCATTTT.

The J gene is TRBJ2-7, the V gene TRBV19, with D possibly being TRBD1 (6 bases). This CDR3 region has 12 residues. Per germline, CDR1 LNHDA and CDR2 SQIVND (reference sequence). The germline V and J ends were trimmed by 6 bases and 4 bases, with 10 bases remaining between them. CDR3 protein: CASSPQGYEQYF. The CDR3 DNA reads TGTGCCAGTAGCCCTCAGGGGTACGAGCAGTACTTC.

The chain is built from TRBV7-9 and TRBJ1-6, with 8 bases lining up with TRBD1. Germline V gene data show CDR1 as SEHNR and CDR2 as FQNEAQ (reference sequence). The J segment lost 0 bases and the V segment lost 5 bases, leaving 9 bases of the junction unmatched. The CDR3 covers 18 residues. CDR3 region: CASSKGQAATSYNSPLHF. DNA of the CDR3: TGTGCCAGCAGCAAGGGACAGGCCGCGACCTCCTATAATTCACCCCTCCACTTT.

This clone was detected a few times. This chain joins TRBV19 and TRBJ2-1, with TRBD2 matching over 11 bases. The CDR3 is 15 residues long. The trim removed 3 bases at V and 9 bases at J, leaving 7 bases unmatched. The germline gives CDR1 LNHDA, CDR2 SQIVND (reference sequence). The chain's CDR3 is CASSMLAGGVREQFF. The DNA of the CDR3 is TGTGCCAGTAGTATGCTAGCGGGGGGAGTACGTGAGCAGTTCTTC.

The chain links TRBV7-3 to TRBJ2-3; no reliable D call. Germline CDR1 and CDR2: SGHTA and FQGTGA. The CDR3 has 15 amino acids. V lost 2 bases, J lost 2 bases, and 11 bases lay in between. The CDR3 protein is CASSLLGENTDTQYF. CDR3 nucleotides: TGTGCCAGCAGCTTACTAGGAGAGAACACAGATACGCAGTATTTT.

The V gene is TRBV5-4, the J gene TRBJ2-1; 9 bases are shared with TRBD1. CDR1 is SGHNT, CDR2 YYREEE, per germline (reference sequence). V lost 0 bases to trimming and J lost 4 bases; unmatched junction nucleotides: 8. CDR3 size: 17 residues. The CDR3 coding sequence is TGTGCCAGCAGCTTGGGGGGCGGGACAGGGATATACAATGAGCAGTTCTTC. It translates to CASSLGGGTGIYNEQFF.

This clone has only one observation. The chain recombines TRBV2 with TRBJ1-4; D may be TRBD1 (5 bases). Per germline, CDR1 SNHLY and CDR2 FYNNEI. V shed 4 bases and J shed 0 bases, with 9 bases lying between them. The CDR3 is 15 amino acids. The DNA of the CDR3 is TGTGCCAGCAGTGGGGGGTACTCAACTAATGAAAAACTGTTTTTT. Encoded protein: CASSGGYSTNEKLFF. Full variable domain (outside the CDR3, taken from reference TRBV2 and TRBJ1-4): EPEVTQTPSHQVTQMGQEVILRCVPISNHLYFYWYRQILGQKVEFLVSFYNNEISEKSEIFDDQFSVERPDGSNFTLKIRSTKLEDSAMYFCASSGGYSTNEKLFFGSGTQLSVL.

The rearrangement uses TRBV19 and TRBJ1-2; TRBD1 agrees at 9 bases. CDR3 length: 17 amino acids. Germline V lookup: CDR1 LNHDA, CDR2 SQIVND (reference sequence). J lost 6 bases, V lost 1 base, and 12 bases had no gene match. This CDR3 reads CASSIGAISGTGHGYTF. CDR3 nucleotides: TGTGCCAGTAGTATAGGCGCCATCTCCGGGACAGGGCATGGCTACACCTTC. The full variable domain, in which reference TRBV19 and TRBJ1-2 provide the parts outside the CDR3, is DGGITQSPKYLFRKEGQNVTLSCEQNLNHDAMYWYRQDPGQGLRLIYYSQIVNDFQKGDIAEGYSVSREKKESFPLTVTSAQKNPTAFYLCASSIGAISGTGHGYTFGSGTRLTVV.

With regard to this clone: The same CDR3 is also encoded by other DNA sequences in this sample. The chain employs TRBV5-1 and TRBJ1-2; D gene uncertain. The CDR3 is 14 amino acids. V was trimmed by 0 bases and J by 2 bases, leaving 8 bases between them. The V gene's germline CDR1 is SGHRS and CDR2 YFSETQ. CDR3 coding DNA: TGCGCCAGCAGCTTGGGGGGTAACAACTATGGCTACACCTTC. Amino acid sequence: CASSLGGNNYGYTF.

This chain links TRBV5-7 with TRBJ1-5; 7 positions agree with TRBD1. TRBV5-7 qualifies as an ORF whose function is uncertain. This CDR3 has 18 amino acids. Trimming cost V 3 bases and J 5 bases; bases outside gene matches: 17. CDR3 DNA sequence: TGTGCCAGCAGCTGGTGGGCTACAGGGGTAGGTCGTGATCAGCCCCAGCATTTT. It translates to CASSWWATGVGRDQPQHF.

The chain links TRBV19 to TRBJ2-3; 7 bases agree with TRBD2. The CDR3 is 14 residues long. Germline V gene lookup returns CDR1 LNHDA and CDR2 SQIVND (reference sequence). V lost 4 bases and J lost 6; bases outside the gene matches: 7. The CDR3, as DNA: TGTGCCAGTAGTACAAAGCGGGGCCGGGATACGCAGTATTTT. Translating it yields CASSTKRGRDTQYF.

In its sample, this clone was seen once. DNA for the CDR3: TGTGCCAGTAGTGGATCGGGACTAGCACTCAATGAGCAGTTCTTC. It codes for CASSGSGLALNEQFF. V gene TRBV19 combines with J gene TRBJ2-1, with 9 bases that match TRBD2. CDR3 length: 15 amino acids. Looked up from germline, CDR1 is LNHDA and CDR2 is SQIVND (reference sequence). After removal of 5 bases from V and 6 bases from J, the junction contained 8 bases not matched to a gene. Full variable domain (outside the CDR3, taken from reference TRBV19 and TRBJ2-1): DGGITQSPKYLFRKEGQNVTLSCEQNLNHDAMYWYRQDPGQGLRLIYYSQIVNDFQKGDIAEGYSVSREKKESFPLTVTSAQKNPTAFYLCASSGSGLALNEQFFGPGTRLTVL.

This chain links TRBV5-1 with TRBJ2-3, with D tentatively TRBD2 (5 bases). V lost 5 bases to trimming and J lost 2 bases, with 12 bases between them. The CDR3 length is 14 residues. The germline CDR1 and CDR2 sequences are SGHRS and YFSETQ. The CDR3 spells CASRRTPATDTQYF. The CDR3 DNA sequence: TGCGCCAGCAGAAGGACTCCCGCCACAGATACGCAGTATTTT.

V gene TRBV6-6 combines with J gene TRBJ1-4; D perhaps matches TRBD1 (5 bases). This CDR3 contains 16 residues. Germline assignment: CDR1 MNHNY and CDR2 SVGAGI (reference sequence). V was pared by 7 bases and J by 2 bases, with 17 bases between. The CDR3 spells CASTEQWGGTNEKLFF. CDR3 sequence (DNA): TGTGCCAGCACGGAACAGTGGGGCGGTACTAATGAAAAACTGTTTTTT.

The V and J genes are TRBV11-2 and TRBJ2-3; 8 nucleotides match TRBD2. The CDR3 consists of 17 residues. Germline trimming cut 4 bases from V and 4 bases from J; bases unmatched to any gene: 13. Germline CDR1 is SGHAT and CDR2 is FQNNGV. The CDR3: CASSSYSWAGGADTQYF. The CDR3 DNA is TGTGCCAGCAGCTCATACTCCTGGGCGGGGGGCGCAGATACGCAGTATTTT.

The chain recombines TRBV5-1 with TRBJ2-2; 9 positions match TRBD1. In germline, CDR1 is SGHRS, CDR2 YFSETQ. J lost 6 bases, V lost 4 bases, and 4 bases had no gene match. This CDR3 comprises 14 residues. The CDR3 DNA sequence: TGCGCCAGCAGCAAAGACAGGGGGTCCGGGGAGCTGTTTTTT. It is translated as CASSKDRGSGELFF.

This chain joins TRBV27 and TRBJ2-2; D remains unclear. The V and J ends lost 8 bases and 5 bases respectively, with 12 bases between them. This CDR3 spans 13 amino acids. Per germline, CDR1 MNHEY and CDR2 SMNVEV (reference sequence). The CDR3 reads CASQTRWTGELFF. Written as DNA, the CDR3 is TGTGCCAGCCAGACGAGGTGGACCGGGGAGCTGTTTTTT.

This clone showed up just once. The chain carries TRBV19 and TRBJ1-2; perhaps TRBD1 as D (5 bases). Trimming shortened V by 3 bases and J by 3 bases, and 11 bases separated the two germline ends. The CDR3 contains 14 residues. Germline loops: CDR1 LNHDA, CDR2 SQIVND (reference sequence). CDR3 region: CASSIQGGDYGYTF. In DNA form, the CDR3 reads TGTGCCAGTAGTATCCAGGGCGGAGACTATGGCTACACCTTC.